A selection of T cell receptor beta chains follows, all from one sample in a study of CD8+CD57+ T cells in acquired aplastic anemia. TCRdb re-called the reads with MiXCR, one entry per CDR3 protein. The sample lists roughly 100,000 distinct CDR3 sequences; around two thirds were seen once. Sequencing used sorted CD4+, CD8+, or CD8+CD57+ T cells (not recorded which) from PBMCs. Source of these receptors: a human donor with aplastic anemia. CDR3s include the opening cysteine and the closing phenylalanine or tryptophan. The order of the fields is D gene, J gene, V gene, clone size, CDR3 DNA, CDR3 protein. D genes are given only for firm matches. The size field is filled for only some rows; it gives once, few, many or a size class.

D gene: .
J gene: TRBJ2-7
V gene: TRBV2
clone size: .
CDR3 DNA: TGTGCCAGCAGCGGTCCGGGAAGCACGGCCGAGCAGTACTTC
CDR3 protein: CASSGPGSTAEQYF

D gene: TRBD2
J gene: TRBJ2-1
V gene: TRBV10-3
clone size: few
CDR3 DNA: TGTGCCATCAGTGAGAGGACTAGCGGGAGATATGAGCAGTTCTTC
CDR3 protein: CAISERTSGRYEQFF

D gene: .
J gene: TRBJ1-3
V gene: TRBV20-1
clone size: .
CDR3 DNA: TGCAGTGCTAGGTCCCCTGGAAACACCATATATTTT
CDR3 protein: CSARSPGNTIYF

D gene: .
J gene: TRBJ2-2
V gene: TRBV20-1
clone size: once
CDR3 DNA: TGCAGTGCTTCACAGACCCACGGGGAGCTGTTTTTT
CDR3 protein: CSASQTHGELFF

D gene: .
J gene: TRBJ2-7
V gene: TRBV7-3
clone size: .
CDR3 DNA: TGTGCCAGCAGCCGCACCCCAAATCGCGAGCAGTACTTC
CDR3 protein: CASSRTPNREQYF

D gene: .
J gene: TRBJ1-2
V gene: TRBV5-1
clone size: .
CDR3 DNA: TGCGCCAGCAGCTTGGATCGGTCTGGCTACACCTTC
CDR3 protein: CASSLDRSGYTF

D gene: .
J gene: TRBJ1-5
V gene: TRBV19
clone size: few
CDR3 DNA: TGTGCCAGTAGTATAGCGCAGGGACCAAATCAGCCCCAGCATTTT
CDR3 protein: CASSIAQGPNQPQHF

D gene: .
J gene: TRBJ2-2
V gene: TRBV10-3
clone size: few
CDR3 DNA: TGTGCCATCAGACAGACTAACACCGGGGAGCTGTTTTTT
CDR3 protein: CAIRQTNTGELFF

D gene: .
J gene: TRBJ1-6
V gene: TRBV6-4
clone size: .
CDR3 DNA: TGTGCCAGCAGTGACTCGCCAGATAATTCACCCCTCCACTTT
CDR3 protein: CASSDSPDNSPLHF

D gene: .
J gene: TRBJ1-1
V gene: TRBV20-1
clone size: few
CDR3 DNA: TGCAGTGCTAGACCAGGGGTCACTGAAGCTTTCTTT
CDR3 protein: CSARPGVTEAFF

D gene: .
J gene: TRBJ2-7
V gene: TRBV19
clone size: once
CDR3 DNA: TGTGCCAGTAGTATAGTTGCGGGTCTCTACGAGCAGTACTTC
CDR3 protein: CASSIVAGLYEQYF

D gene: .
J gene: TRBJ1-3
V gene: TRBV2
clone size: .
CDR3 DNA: TGTGCCAGCAGTGAAGGGGGGGACTCTGGAAACACCATATATTTT
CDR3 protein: CASSEGGDSGNTIYF

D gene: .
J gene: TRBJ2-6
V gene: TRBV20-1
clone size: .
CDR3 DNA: TGCAGTGCTAGATATGGCGCTGGGGCCAACGTCCTGACTTTC
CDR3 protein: CSARYGAGANVLTF

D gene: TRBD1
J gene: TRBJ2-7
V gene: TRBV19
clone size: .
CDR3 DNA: TGTGCCTCCGGGGACAGCTTCTACGAGCAGTACTTC
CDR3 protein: CASGDSFYEQYF

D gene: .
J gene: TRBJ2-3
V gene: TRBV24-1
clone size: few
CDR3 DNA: TGTGCCACCAGTGATTCGACACTAGGCACAGATACGCAGTATTTT
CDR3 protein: CATSDSTLGTDTQYF

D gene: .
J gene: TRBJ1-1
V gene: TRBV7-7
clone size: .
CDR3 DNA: TGTGCCAGCAGCATGACATTGAACGCTGAAGCTTTCTTT
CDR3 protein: CASSMTLNAEAFF

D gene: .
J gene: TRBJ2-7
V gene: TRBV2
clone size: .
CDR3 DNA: TGTGCCAGCAGGGCGACTCGTGCCCACGAGCAGTACTTC
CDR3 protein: CASRATRAHEQYF

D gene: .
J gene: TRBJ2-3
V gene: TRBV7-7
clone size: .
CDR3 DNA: TGTGCTAGCAGTTTAGCGGAGAACACAGATACGCAGTATTTT
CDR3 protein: CASSLAENTDTQYF

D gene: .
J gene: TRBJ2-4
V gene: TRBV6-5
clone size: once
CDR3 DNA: TGTGCCAGCAGTTCCGGGTCCAAAAACATTCAGTACTTC
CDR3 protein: CASSSGSKNIQYF

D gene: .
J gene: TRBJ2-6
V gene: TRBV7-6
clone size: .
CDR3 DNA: TGTGCCAGCAGCTTAGGACCAGGTGCTGGGGCCAACGTCCTGACTTTC
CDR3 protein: CASSLGPGAGANVLTF

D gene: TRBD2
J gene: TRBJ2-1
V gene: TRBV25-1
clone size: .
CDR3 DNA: TGTGCCAGCAGCGCCACGGCGGGAGGGCCCAATGAGCAGTTCTTC
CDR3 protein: CASSATAGGPNEQFF

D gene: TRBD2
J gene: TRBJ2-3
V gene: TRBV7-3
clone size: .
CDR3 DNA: TGTGCCAGCAGCCGCGGACTAGCGACAAGCACAGATACGCAGTATTTT
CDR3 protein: CASSRGLATSTDTQYF

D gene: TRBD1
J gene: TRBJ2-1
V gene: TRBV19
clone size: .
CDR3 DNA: TGTGCCAGTAGTATCCGGGACAGGGGAGGCAATGAGCAGTTCTTC
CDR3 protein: CASSIRDRGGNEQFF

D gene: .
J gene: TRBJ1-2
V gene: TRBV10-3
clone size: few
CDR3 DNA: TGTGCCATCAGTGAGTCGACTCTGGGGGTTGACTATGGCTACACCTTC
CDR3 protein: CAISESTLGVDYGYTF

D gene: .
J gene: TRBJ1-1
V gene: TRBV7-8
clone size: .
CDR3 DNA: TGTGCCAGCAGCGCCCGTTGGAGCGGGAACACTGAAGCTTTCTTT
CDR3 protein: CASSARWSGNTEAFF

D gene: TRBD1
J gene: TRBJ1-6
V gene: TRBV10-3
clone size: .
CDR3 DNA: TGTGCCATCCGCGACAGGGGACGTTCACCCCTCCACTTT
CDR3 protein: CAIRDRGRSPLHF

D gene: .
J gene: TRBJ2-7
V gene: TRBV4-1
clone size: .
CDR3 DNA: TGCGCCAGCAGCCAAGTTAGTTCCGGCCGCTACGAGCAGTACTTC
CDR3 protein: CASSQVSSGRYEQYF

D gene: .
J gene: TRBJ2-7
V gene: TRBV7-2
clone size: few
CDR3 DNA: TGTGCCAGCAGCTTCCCGCGGGGCCTGGGGAGCGAGCAGTACTTC
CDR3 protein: CASSFPRGLGSEQYF

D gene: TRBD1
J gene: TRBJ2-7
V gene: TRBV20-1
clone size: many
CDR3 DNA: TGCAGTGCTGACAGGGGGAGCTCCTACGAGCAGTACTTC
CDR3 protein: CSADRGSSYEQYF

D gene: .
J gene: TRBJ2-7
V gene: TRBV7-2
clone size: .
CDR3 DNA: TGTGCCAGCAGCTACGGGGCGGCTTCCTACGAGCAGTACTTC
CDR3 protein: CASSYGAASYEQYF

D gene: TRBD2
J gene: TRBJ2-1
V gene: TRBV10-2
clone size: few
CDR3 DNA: TGCGCCAGCAGGGAAGGCGGGGGGGCCGGACGACATGAGCAGTTCTTC
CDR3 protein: CASREGGGAGRHEQFF

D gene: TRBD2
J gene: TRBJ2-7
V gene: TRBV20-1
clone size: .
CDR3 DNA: TGCAGTGCTAGGCTAGGGACTAGCGGGACCTACGAGCAGTACTTC
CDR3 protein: CSARLGTSGTYEQYF

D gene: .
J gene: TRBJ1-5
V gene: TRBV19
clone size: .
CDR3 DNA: TGTGCCAGCGAGCGACAGACTAATCAGCCCCAGCATTTT
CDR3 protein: CASERQTNQPQHF

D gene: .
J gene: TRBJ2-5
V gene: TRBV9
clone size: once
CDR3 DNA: TGTGCCAGCAGCGTAGGTAGTGGCGGGACAGTTCAAGAGACCCAGTACTTC
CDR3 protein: CASSVGSGGTVQETQYF

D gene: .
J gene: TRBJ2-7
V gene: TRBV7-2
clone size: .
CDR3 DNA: TGTGCCAGCAGTTACTCGCGTGGCGCCCCCTACGAGCAGTACTTC
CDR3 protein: CASSYSRGAPYEQYF

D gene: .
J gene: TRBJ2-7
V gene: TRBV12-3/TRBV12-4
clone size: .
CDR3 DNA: TGTGCCAGCAGTTTGATTGAGATTTCCTACGAGCAGTACTTC
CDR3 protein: CASSLIEISYEQYF

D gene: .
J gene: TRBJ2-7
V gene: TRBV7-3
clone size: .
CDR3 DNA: TGTGCCAGCAGCTTAAACCGGAACGAGCAGTACTTC
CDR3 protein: CASSLNRNEQYF

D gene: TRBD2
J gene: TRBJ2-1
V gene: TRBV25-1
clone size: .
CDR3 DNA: TGTGCCAGCAAGAGCGGACACGATAGCGGGGGAAGGAATGAGCAGTTCTTC
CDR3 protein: CASKSGHDSGGRNEQFF

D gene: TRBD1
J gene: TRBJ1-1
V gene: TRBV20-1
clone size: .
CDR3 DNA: TGCAGTGCTACCTCGGACAGGGGGAACACTGAAGCTTTCTTT
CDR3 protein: CSATSDRGNTEAFF

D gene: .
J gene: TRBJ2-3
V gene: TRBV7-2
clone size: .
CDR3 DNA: TGTGCCAGCAGCTTACCGGGGGGCCGGATGGGAGATACGCAGTATTTT
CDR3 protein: CASSLPGGRMGDTQYF

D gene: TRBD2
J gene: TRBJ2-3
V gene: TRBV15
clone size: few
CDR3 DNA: TGTGCCACCAGCAGAGATCCCCCCGTTAGCGGGACGCGGGGCACAGATACGCAGTATTTT
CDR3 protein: CATSRDPPVSGTRGTDTQYF

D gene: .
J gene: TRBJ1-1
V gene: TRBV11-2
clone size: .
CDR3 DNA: TGTGCCAGCAGTTACTCGCAACCGGGCTCTGAAGCTTTCTTT
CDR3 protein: CASSYSQPGSEAFF

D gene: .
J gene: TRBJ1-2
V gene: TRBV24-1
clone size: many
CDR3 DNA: TGTGCCACCAGTGACCCCGATCAATCTAGAGAGGGCTACACCTTC
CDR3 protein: CATSDPDQSREGYTF

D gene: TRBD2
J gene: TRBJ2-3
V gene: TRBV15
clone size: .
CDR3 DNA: TGTGCCACCAGCAGAGATCCGGGCGGGAGTACCGATACGCAGTATTTT
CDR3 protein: CATSRDPGGSTDTQYF